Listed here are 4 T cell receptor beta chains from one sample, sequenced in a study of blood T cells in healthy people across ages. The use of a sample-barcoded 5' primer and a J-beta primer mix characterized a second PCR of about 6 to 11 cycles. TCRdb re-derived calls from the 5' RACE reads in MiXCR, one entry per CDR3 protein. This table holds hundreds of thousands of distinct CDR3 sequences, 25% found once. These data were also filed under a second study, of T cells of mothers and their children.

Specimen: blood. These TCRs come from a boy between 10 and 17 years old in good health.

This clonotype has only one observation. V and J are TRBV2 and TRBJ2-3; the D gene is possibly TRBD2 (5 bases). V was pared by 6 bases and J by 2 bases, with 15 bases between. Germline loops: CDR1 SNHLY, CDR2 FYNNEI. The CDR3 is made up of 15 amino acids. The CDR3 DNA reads TGTGCCAGCAGACCTAGGACTGGATTCACAGATACGCAGTATTTT. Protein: CASRPRTGFTDTQYF.

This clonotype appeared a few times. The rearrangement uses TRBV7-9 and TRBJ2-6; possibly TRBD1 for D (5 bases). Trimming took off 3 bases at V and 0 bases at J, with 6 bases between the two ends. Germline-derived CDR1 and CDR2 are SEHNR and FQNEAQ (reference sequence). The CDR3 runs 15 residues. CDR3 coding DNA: TGTGCCAGCAGCTTGGGGCTCTCTGGGGCCAACGTCCTGACTTTC. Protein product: CASSLGLSGANVLTF.

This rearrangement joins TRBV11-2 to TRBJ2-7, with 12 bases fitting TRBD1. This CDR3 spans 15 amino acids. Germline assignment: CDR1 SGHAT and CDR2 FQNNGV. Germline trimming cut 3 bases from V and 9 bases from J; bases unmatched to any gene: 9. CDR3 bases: TGTGCCAGCAGCTTGCTTAGGGGACAGGGGGCAAGGCAGTACTTC. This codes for CASSLLRGQGARQYF.

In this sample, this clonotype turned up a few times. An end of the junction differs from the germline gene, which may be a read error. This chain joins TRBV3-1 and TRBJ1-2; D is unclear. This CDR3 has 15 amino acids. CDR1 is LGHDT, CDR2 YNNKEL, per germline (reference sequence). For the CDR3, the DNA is TGTGCCAGCAGCCAAACCGCCACTATTTACTACGGCTACACCTTC. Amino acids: CASSQTATIYYGYTF.